The next 18 T cell receptor beta chains were all read from a single sample in a study of T cell repertoires in cytomegalovirus infection. TCRdb used MiXCR to reprocess the reads, holding one entry per CDR3 protein. The table lists about 150,000 distinct CDR3 sequences, 17% of them singletons, with around 20% in the top ten. The material sequenced was CD8+ T cells from PBMCs. All receptors derive from a human donor in good health (CMV status not recorded). Some clones in this sample may be carry-over from other donors' samples.

This clonotype was detected only a few times. J is TRBJ2-5 and V is TRBV25-1, with unresolved D. The CDR3 covers 14 residues. Trimming removed 1 base at V and 3 bases at J, with 9 bases between. Germline CDR1 is MGHDK and CDR2 is SYGVNS. CDR3 residues: CASSELGGEETQYF. In DNA form, the CDR3 reads TGTGCCAGCAGTGAATTGGGCGGTGAAGAGACCCAGTACTTC.

V usage is TRBV7-2 and J usage is TRBJ2-1; D may be TRBD2 (5 bases). The germline CDR1 and CDR2 sequences are SGHTA and FQGNSA. V shed 7 bases and J shed 7 bases, with 14 bases lying between them. This CDR3 is built from 13 residues. For the CDR3, the DNA is TGTGCCAGCATCTCCAGCGGCGGAAATGAGCAGTTCTTC. Translated: CASISSGGNEQFF.

Only a few counts were recorded for this clonotype. This chain joins TRBV28 and TRBJ1-2; 7 bases match TRBD1. The germline V gene encodes CDR1 MDHEN and CDR2 SYDVKM. The junction had 10 bases not matched to a gene; V was cut back by 6 bases and J by 6 bases. There are 14 residues in the CDR3. The CDR3 DNA reads as TGTGCCAGCAGCCTCCTTCAGGGGGGAGATGGCTACACCTTC. Translated, it gives CASSLLQGGDGYTF.

The J gene is TRBJ1-3, the V gene TRBV12-3 or TRBV12-4, with D unclear. This CDR3 is built from 14 residues. V lost 6 bases, J lost 2 bases, and 11 bases lay in between. The DNA of the CDR3 is TGTGCCAGCAGGACGGTTGGAGCTGGAAACACCATATATTTT. This sequence encodes CASRTVGAGNTIYF.

V and J are TRBV7-3 and TRBJ1-4, with D uncertain. Germline CDR1 is SGHTA and CDR2 is FQGTGA. There are 14 residues in the CDR3. V was clipped by 4 bases and J by 2 bases, with 8 bases between them. The CDR3 bases are TGTGCCAGCAGCTGTAGCGGGACTAATGAAAAACTGTTTTTT. Its translation is CASSCSGTNEKLFF.

This clonotype has only a few counts. V and J are TRBV6-1 and TRBJ2-6; D may be TRBD1 (5 bases). The CDR3 is 13 amino acids. The V and J ends lost 8 bases and 4 bases respectively, with 9 bases between them. The V gene's germline CDR1 is MNHNS and CDR2 SASEGT. CDR3 region: CASSRAGANVLTF. CDR3 sequence (DNA): TGTGCCAGCTCCAGGGCGGGGGCCAACGTCCTGACTTTC.

V gene TRBV10-3 combines with J gene TRBJ2-2; D is possibly TRBD2 (6 bases). Germline CDR1 and CDR2: ENHRY and SYGVKD. The CDR3 totals 15 residues. Trimming took off 3 bases at V and 6 bases at J, with 14 bases between the two ends. CDR3 loop: CAISESGEKAGELFF. The CDR3 DNA reads as TGTGCCATCAGTGAATCGGGGGAGAAGGCCGGGGAGCTGTTTTTT.

Ten or more counts support this clonotype. The CDR3 protein is CASSQPERTNEQFF. CDR3 in DNA: TGCGCCAGCAGCCAACCAGAGAGGACCAATGAGCAGTTCTTC. The chain is built from TRBV4-3 and TRBJ2-1, with no clear D. Per germline, CDR1 LGHNA and CDR2 YSLEER. V was cut by 2 bases and J by 6 bases, with 11 bases left in between. The CDR3 has 14 amino acids.

This clonotype was recorded at least ten times. The chain uses TRBV7-2 and TRBJ2-5; D is undetermined. The V gene lost 4 bases and the J gene lost 8 bases, with 14 bases spanning the gap. The CDR3 extends over 13 amino acids. CDR1 is SGHTA and CDR2 is FQGNSA in the germline V gene. In DNA form, the CDR3 reads TGTGCCAGCAGCTCTGGGCCAGTGGCAACCCAGTACTTC. Translated: CASSSGPVATQYF.

This clonotype was seen a handful of times. This rearrangement joins TRBV28 to TRBJ2-7, with 13 positions matching TRBD2. The CDR3 extends over 18 amino acids. V shed 4 bases, J shed 1 base, and the junction held 10 bases outside the gene matches. Germline-derived CDR1 and CDR2 are MDHEN and SYDVKM. The CDR3 sequence: CASSSPGLAGASSYEQYF. Written as DNA, the CDR3 is TGTGCCAGCAGTTCCCCAGGACTAGCGGGAGCGTCTTCCTACGAGCAGTACTTC.

CDR3 coding DNA: TGTGCCAGCAGCTCTTGGGACAGGGACCATCAGCCCCAGCATTTT. It is translated as CASSSWDRDHQPQHF. This chain uses TRBV7-8 with TRBJ1-5; 9 bases fit TRBD1. Per germline, CDR1 SGHVS and CDR2 FQNEAQ. V lost 4 bases, J lost 5 bases, and 6 bases stayed unmatched. This CDR3 comprises 15 residues.

The chain couples TRBV6-2 or TRBV6-3 to TRBJ2-7, with D hard to call. V gave up 0 bases and J gave up 4 bases, with 25 bases separating them. The CDR3 consists of 19 residues. CDR1 and CDR2 (germline): MNHEY, SVGEGT. CDR3: CASSYSNAGPLPTLYEQYF. CDR3 sequence (DNA): TGTGCCAGCAGTTACTCGAACGCCGGACCCCTCCCTACGCTATACGAGCAGTACTTC.

Concerning this clonotype: A much larger clone is a single base away; this may be a read error. This chain joins TRBV11-2 and TRBJ2-5; no firm D call. The germline V and J ends were trimmed by 5 bases and 1 base, with 2 bases remaining between them. Germline V gene lookup returns CDR1 SGHAT and CDR2 FQNNGV. The CDR3 covers 11 residues. This CDR3 is CASSIQETQYF. CDR3 DNA sequence: TGTGCCAGCAGCATCCAAGAGACCCAGTACTTC.

The sample holds a few counts of this clonotype. The chain uses TRBV6-2 or TRBV6-3 and TRBJ1-5, with D unresolved. In germline, CDR1 is MNHEY, CDR2 SVGEGT. CDR3 length equals 13 residues. V lost 7 bases to trimming and J lost 4 bases, with 11 bases between them. This CDR3 is CASNFLQNQPQHF. The DNA for the CDR3 is TGTGCCAGCAATTTCCTACAGAATCAGCCCCAGCATTTT.

This clonotype has more than one count but fewer than ten. The chain links TRBV7-9 to TRBJ2-7; 8 bases are shared with TRBD1. This CDR3 comprises 14 residues. With V trimmed by 1 base and J by 4 bases, 3 bases remained unmatched. CDR1 and CDR2 (germline): SEHNR, FQNEAQ (reference sequence). In nucleotides, the CDR3 is TGTGCCAGCAGCTTAGAAGACAGGGGTTACGAGCAGTACTTC. Translated, it gives CASSLEDRGYEQYF.

The chain joins TRBV28 to TRBJ2-7; D is uncertain. Germline lookup yields CDR1 MDHEN and CDR2 SYDVKM. The V end lost 5 bases, the J end lost 0 bases, and 11 bases lay between the germline ends. The CDR3 consists of 14 residues. The CDR3 region is CASSRTPGSYEQYF. CDR3 DNA sequence: TGTGCCAGCAGTCGCACCCCCGGCTCCTACGAGCAGTACTTC.

The table lists this clonotype with a few counts. This sequence joins TRBV2 and TRBJ2-1, with D possibly matching TRBD2 (6 bases). The CDR3 length is 14 residues. Germline loops: CDR1 SNHLY, CDR2 FYNNEI. Trimming took 8 bases from V and 5 from J, leaving 16 bases between them. The CDR3 bases are TGTGCCAGCTCCCCTGGAGGGGCAGACAATGAGCAGTTCTTC. Amino acids: CASSPGGADNEQFF.

V usage is TRBV6-2 or TRBV6-3 and J usage is TRBJ2-2, with D perhaps TRBD1 (5 bases). CDR1 is MNHEY and CDR2 is SVGEGT in the germline V gene. The germline V and J ends were trimmed by 7 bases and 4 bases, with 10 bases remaining between them. This CDR3 is built from 13 residues. The CDR3 is CASIGVPTGELFF. CDR3 DNA: TGTGCCAGCATAGGGGTACCCACCGGGGAGCTGTTTTTT.